The following is a T cell receptor (beta chain) sequence with its context. Its specificity is not known. Lysates of CMV-infected fibroblasts at 10 ug/mL stimulated these cells. Memory cells lacking CD40L and CD69 with high CD45RO were sorted. The sample originates from a study of persistence of HIV-infected CD4 T cells. The libraries were made with immunoSEQ version 4 in survey mode. Profiled with immunoSEQ multiplex PCR; TCRdb holds only in-frame clones, not every one. Among roughly 41,000 clones listed, approximately 80% were seen once. The receptor comes from an adult man with HIV who was CMV-seropositive. The specimen was CD4+ T cells sorted from PBMCs after 18-hour stimulation, collected from a patient who received antiretroviral therapy.

In nucleotides, the CDR3 is TGTGCCAGCAGTGAAAGAACAGGGTGGAGTGAAGCTTTCTTT. This codes for CASSERTGWSEAFF. This chain uses TRBV6-1 with TRBJ1-1, with D possibly being TRBD1 (6 bases). Trimming cost V 2 bases and J 7 bases, with 14 bases left between them. The CDR3 length is 14 residues. Per the germline V gene, CDR1 is MNHNS and CDR2 is SASEGT.